This passage covers 27 T cell receptor beta chains from one sample sequenced in a study of shared clonotypes between healthy human individuals. Clones were read by immunoSEQ multiplex PCR, and TCRdb kept only the in-frame ones, dropping some. The repertoire holds around 2.5 million clones, with roughly 93% as singletons. The sequenced material came from naive CD4+ T cells from PBMCs. Subset here: CD45RA+ positively selected. The receptors originated from a man younger than 30 in good health. Some clones in this sample may be carry-over from other donors' samples.

For the CDR3, the DNA is TGTGCCAGCAGCTTCGGCATCACTAGCGTCCACAATGAGCAGTTCTTC. This sequence encodes CASSFGITSVHNEQFF. The chain joins TRBV11-1 to TRBJ2-1; 7 bases align to TRBD2. CDR1 is SGHAT, CDR2 FQDESV, per germline (reference sequence). The length of the CDR3 is 16 residues. V shed 3 bases, J shed 5 bases, and the junction held 10 bases outside the gene matches.

The chain joins TRBV28 to TRBJ1-6; D call uncertain. From germline, CDR1 is MDHEN and CDR2 SYDVKM. This CDR3 is 17 amino acids long. V was pared by 3 bases and J by 0 bases, with 12 bases between. Here the CDR3 DNA reads TGTGCCAGCAGTTTGTTTGGCAGAAGCTCCTATAATTCACCCCTCCACTTT. Translating it yields CASSLFGRSSYNSPLHF.

The chain carries TRBV5-4 and TRBJ2-7, with D tentatively TRBD1 or TRBD2 (5 bases each). The CDR3 runs to 13 residues. Germline V gene data show CDR1 as SGHNT and CDR2 as YYREEE (reference sequence). The V end lost 2 bases, the J end lost 2 bases, and 8 bases lay between the germline ends. CDR3 sequence: CASSFLGAYEQYF. As DNA, the CDR3 is TGTGCCAGCAGCTTTTTGGGGGCCTACGAGCAGTACTTC.

The chain recombines TRBV6-1 with TRBJ2-5; D possibly corresponds to TRBD2 (5 bases). V lost 6 bases to trimming and J lost 5 bases, with 13 bases between them. CDR1 MNHNS and CDR2 SASEGT come from the germline V gene. The CDR3 is 13 residues long. CDR3 in amino acids: CASRAGVRETQYF. DNA for the CDR3: TGTGCCAGCAGGGCCGGGGTTCGGGAGACCCAGTACTTC.

This clone was observed a single time. Other DNA sequences from this sample encode an identical CDR3 as well. The V and J genes are TRBV18 and TRBJ2-2; 8 bases map to TRBD1. The V segment lost 3 bases and the J segment 5 bases; nucleotides outside the gene matches: 2. The CDR3 has 14 residues. The germline gives CDR1 KGHSH, CDR2 LQKENI. The chain's CDR3 is CASSPRTGTGELFF. The CDR3 DNA follows: TGTGCCAGCTCACCGCGGACAGGGACCGGGGAGCTGTTTTTT.

In regard to this clone: This sample also contains other DNA sequences that code for the same CDR3. The chain recombines TRBV28 with TRBJ2-1; D unresolved. In germline, CDR1 is MDHEN, CDR2 SYDVKM. The CDR3 is 11 amino acids. The V end was cut by 5 bases, the J end by 7 bases, with 6 bases between. This CDR3 reads CASSPVNEQFF. The CDR3 DNA follows: TGTGCCAGCAGTCCCGTTAATGAGCAGTTCTTC.

V gene TRBV27 combines with J gene TRBJ2-7, with a possible D match to TRBD1 (7 bases). There are 15 residues in the CDR3. Germline loops: CDR1 MNHEY, CDR2 SMNVEV (reference sequence). V was trimmed by 5 bases and J by 2 bases, leaving 16 bases between them. In DNA, the CDR3 is TGTGCCAGCAGTGCCGACAGGGAGGCCACCTACGAGCAGTACTTC. This sequence encodes CASSADREATYEQYF.

Note on this clone: Other DNA sequences in the same sample also yield this CDR3. This sequence joins TRBV2 and TRBJ2-7; tentative D call: TRBD1 (5 bases). Trimming pared 3 bases from V and 2 bases from J, leaving 11 bases between. Germline CDR1 SNHLY, CDR2 FYNNEI. This CDR3 region has 14 residues. The CDR3 nucleotides read TGTGCCAGCAGTGATCAGGGCGAGACCTACGAGCAGTACTTC. Protein: CASSDQGETYEQYF.

The chain employs TRBV30 and TRBJ1-1; D is possibly TRBD1 (5 bases). CDR1 and CDR2 (germline): GTSNPN, SVGIG (reference sequence). The CDR3 is 13 residues long. V lost 3 bases and J lost 4, with 12 bases in between. CDR3 sequence reads: CAWSPGEGTEAFF. The DNA of the CDR3 is TGTGCCTGGAGCCCGGGGGAGGGCACTGAAGCTTTCTTT.

This sequence joins TRBV18 and TRBJ2-5, with 7 bases aligning to TRBD1. CDR3 size: 18 residues. V lost 5 bases, J lost 5 bases, and 20 bases stayed unmatched. Germline CDR1 KGHSH, CDR2 LQKENI. CDR3 in DNA: TGTGCCAGCTCATCACTGGGGACCCATGGGACAGCGGCTGAGACCCAGTACTTC. Translated, it gives CASSSLGTHGTAAETQYF.

In this sample, this clone turned up once. The rearrangement joins TRBV7-3 to TRBJ2-1, with D hard to call. Germline V gives CDR1 SGHTA, CDR2 FQGTGA. This CDR3 has 13 residues. V lost 4 bases and J 5 bases, leaving 9 bases between the germline ends. The CDR3 DNA is TGTGCCAGCAGCTCAGACCCAAACAATGAGCAGTTCTTC. It translates to CASSSDPNNEQFF.

This sequence joins TRBV7-9 and TRBJ2-1, with 9 positions matching TRBD2. The CDR3 extends over 19 amino acids. J lost 4 bases, V lost 5 bases, and 18 bases had no gene match. Germline-derived CDR1 and CDR2 are SEHNR and FQNEAQ (reference sequence). CDR3 sequence reads: CASSPRRWGISGSYNEQFF. DNA of the CDR3: TGTGCCAGCAGCCCCCGTCGGTGGGGGATTAGCGGGAGTTACAATGAGCAGTTCTTC.

The CDR3 is CASTRTPAYNEQFF. The CDR3 region has the DNA TGTGCCAGTACCCGGACCCCCGCCTACAATGAGCAGTTCTTC. The chain uses TRBV19 and TRBJ2-1; D unresolved. CDR3 length: 14 amino acids. Germline V gene lookup returns CDR1 LNHDA and CDR2 SQIVND (reference sequence). Trimming pared 7 bases from V and 2 bases from J, leaving 12 bases between.

Remarks on this clone: A read error may produce the germline difference seen at one junction end. This CDR3 reads CSVGRTSNNEQFF. CDR3 coding DNA: TGCAGCGTTGGGAGGACCTCCAACAATGAGCAGTTCTTC. This chain connects TRBV29-1 to TRBJ2-1; possibly TRBD2 for D (5 bases). The CDR3 length is 13 residues. Per germline, CDR1 SQVTM and CDR2 ANQGSEA.

This clone was counted once. This sequence joins TRBV7-9 and TRBJ2-3; 8 nucleotides agree with TRBD1. The CDR3 is 12 amino acids. The V gene end was trimmed by 5 bases and the J gene end by 10 bases; junction bases not matched to a gene: 5. The germline V gene encodes CDR1 SEHNR and CDR2 FQNEAQ (reference sequence). CDR3: CASSQQGDAQYF. The CDR3 DNA is TGTGCCAGCAGCCAACAGGGGGATGCGCAGTATTTT. The variable domain in full, completed from reference TRBV7-9 and TRBJ2-3, reads DTGVSQNPRHKITKRGQNVTFRCDPISEHNRLYWYRQTLGQGPEFLTYFQNEAQLEKSRLLSDRFSAERPKGSFSTLEIQRTEQGDSAMYLCASSQQGDAQYFGPGTRLTVL.

This sequence joins TRBV6-1 and TRBJ2-1; D is ambiguous. CDR3 length equals 12 residues. V lost 6 bases, J lost 5 bases, and 8 bases lay in between. Germline V gives CDR1 MNHNS, CDR2 SASEGT. Written as DNA, the CDR3 is TGTGCCAGCAGAAGGTTGGACAATGAGCAGTTCTTC. This gives the protein CASRRLDNEQFF.

The genes are TRBV7-2 and TRBJ1-5, with D possibly matching TRBD1 (6 bases). Germline CDR1 is SGHTA and CDR2 is FQGNSA. This CDR3 has 13 residues. V was clipped by 5 bases and J by 10 bases, with 15 bases between them. CDR3: CASSQGHLRPQHF. The CDR3 bases are TGTGCCAGCAGCCAGGGACACCTTAGACCCCAGCATTTT.

This chain connects TRBV7-9 to TRBJ1-5; tentatively, D is TRBD1 (5 bases). The germline CDR1 and CDR2 sequences are SEHNR and FQNEAQ (reference sequence). The V end lost 4 bases, the J end lost 8 bases, and 15 bases lay between the germline ends. The CDR3 runs 14 residues. The CDR3 here is CASSSTGTAEPQHF. For the CDR3, the DNA is TGTGCCAGCAGCTCTACCGGGACGGCGGAGCCCCAGCATTTT. Supplemented by reference TRBV7-9 and TRBJ1-5, the full variable domain reads DTGVSQNPRHKITKRGQNVTFRCDPISEHNRLYWYRQTLGQGPEFLTYFQNEAQLEKSRLLSDRFSAERPKGSFSTLEIQRTEQGDSAMYLCASSSTGTAEPQHFGDGTRLSIL.

J is TRBJ2-3 and V is TRBV28, with a weak D call TRBD2 (6 bases). The CDR3 contains 15 residues. Germline assignment: CDR1 MDHEN and CDR2 SYDVKM. V was shortened by 8 bases and J by 2 bases, with 17 bases between the two germline ends. CDR3 loop: CASPPPAGPTDTQYF. CDR3 sequence (DNA): TGTGCCAGCCCCCCCCCGGCGGGACCCACAGATACGCAGTATTTT.

This chain connects TRBV27 to TRBJ2-5; 11 bases align to TRBD1. Germline V CDR1 and CDR2: MNHEY, SMNVEV (reference sequence). With 2 bases clipped from V and 3 bases from J, the junction kept 2 bases outside the gene matches. CDR3 size: 15 residues. The CDR3 nucleotides read TGTGCCAGCAGTTTAGGGGGACAGGGGGAAGAGACCCAGTACTTC. Residues: CASSLGGQGEETQYF.

The chain is built from TRBV2 and TRBJ1-1, with D possibly being TRBD1 (5 bases). The CDR3 loop spans 15 amino acids. Trimming removed 1 base from V and 4 bases from J, with 13 bases in between. The germline V gene has CDR1 SNHLY and CDR2 FYNNEI. The CDR3: CASSEENGRATEAFF. The CDR3 DNA reads TGTGCCAGCAGTGAAGAAAACGGCAGGGCCACTGAAGCTTTCTTT.

The gene calls are TRBV7-2 and TRBJ1-1, with D hard to call. CDR3 length equals 14 residues. Germline CDR1 SGHTA, CDR2 FQGNSA. V shed 5 bases and J shed 4 bases, with 14 bases lying between them. The CDR3 spells CASSRLGVSTEAFF. CDR3 nucleotides: TGTGCCAGCAGCCGGTTGGGCGTATCCACTGAAGCTTTCTTT. The variable domain in full, completed from reference TRBV7-2 and TRBJ1-1, reads GAGVSQSPSNKVTEKGKDVELRCDPISGHTALYWYRQSLGQGLEFLIYFQGNSAPDKSGLPSDRFSAERTGGSVSTLTIQRTQQEDSAVYLCASSRLGVSTEAFFGQGTRLTVV.

The CDR3 sequence is CASRWDIDVDTQYF. In DNA, the CDR3 is TGTGCCAGCAGGTGGGACATAGATGTAGATACGCAGTATTTT. V usage is TRBV2 and J usage is TRBJ2-3; a weak D match, TRBD1 (6 bases). Per the germline V gene, CDR1 is SNHLY and CDR2 is FYNNEI. V gave up 6 bases and J gave up 5 bases, with 15 bases separating them. This CDR3 spans 14 amino acids.

This clone was observed a few times. The J gene is TRBJ2-7, the V gene TRBV9, with TRBD1 identical over 9 bases. CDR3 length equals 15 residues. Trimming at V came to 2 bases and at J to 4 bases, leaving 7 bases not matched to a gene. Germline CDR1 and CDR2: SGDLS and YYNGEE. This CDR3 is CASSVGDRVQYEQYF. The CDR3 DNA sequence: TGTGCCAGCAGCGTGGGGGACAGGGTGCAGTACGAGCAGTACTTC. Based on the CDR3 plus reference TRBV9 and TRBJ2-7, the full variable domain is DSGVTQTPKHLITATGQRVTLRCSPRSGDLSVYWYQQSLDQGLQFLIQYYNGEERAKGNILERFSAQQFPDLHSELNLSSLELGDSALYFCASSVGDRVQYEQYFGPGTRLTVT.

V and J are TRBV5-1 and TRBJ2-3; 7 bases are a match to TRBD1. CDR1 and CDR2 from the germline V gene are SGHRS and YFSETQ. This CDR3 spans 16 amino acids. J lost 0 bases, V lost 4 bases, and 8 bases had no gene match. The CDR3 spells CASSPGQAISTDTQYF. For the CDR3, the DNA is TGCGCCAGCAGCCCCGGACAGGCGATTAGCACAGATACGCAGTATTTT.

This chain connects TRBV11-2 to TRBJ1-6, with D maybe TRBD1 (5 bases). Germline CDR1 SGHAT, CDR2 FQNNGV. The CDR3 has 14 amino acids. V lost 4 bases and J lost 5, with 9 bases in between. The DNA for the CDR3 is TGTGCCAGCAGCTCAGGGACGGATAATTCACCCCTCCACTTT. This sequence encodes CASSSGTDNSPLHF. The full variable domain, its missing parts supplied by reference TRBV11-2 and TRBJ1-6, is EAGVAQSPRYKIIEKRQSVAFWCNPISGHATLYWYQQILGQGPKLLIQFQNNGVVDDSQLPKDRFSAERLKGVDSTLKIQPAKLEDSAVYLCASSSGTDNSPLHFGNGTRLTVT.

Of note for this clone: Other nucleotide sequences from this sample produce the same CDR3. This chain links TRBV4-1 with TRBJ1-2; D is perhaps TRBD1 (5 bases). Germline V gene data show CDR1 as MGHRA and CDR2 as YSYEKL. The V and J ends lost 0 bases and 2 bases respectively, with 7 bases between them. The CDR3 has 14 residues. The CDR3 DNA reads as TGCGCCAGCAGCCAAGATCGGGGGAACTATGGCTACACCTTC. Its translation is CASSQDRGNYGYTF.